The 21 T cell receptor beta chains given below trace back to one sample, sequenced in a study of cytomegalovirus exposure and HLA in healthy donors. The primer mix had 60 Vbeta and 13 Jbeta primers. The table came from immunoSEQ multiplex PCR; TCRdb's copy has only in-frame clones and leaves some out. This table has around 140,000 clones, approximately 74% appearing once. Sequencing input: PBMCs. The source of these receptors is a male donor in good health and CMV-seronegative.

The chain joins TRBV5-1 to TRBJ1-1; TRBD1 aligns across 11 bases. CDR1 SGHRS and CDR2 YFSETQ come from the germline V gene. The trim removed 0 bases at V and 2 bases at J, leaving 12 bases unmatched. This CDR3 has 19 amino acids. CDR3: CASSLAGGQGATINTEAFF. In DNA form, the CDR3 reads TGCGCCAGCAGCTTGGCCGGAGGACAGGGGGCCACTATAAACACTGAAGCTTTCTTT.

V usage is TRBV7-3 and J usage is TRBJ2-1, with TRBD2 matching 10 bases. Trimming at V came to 1 base and at J to 4 bases, leaving 4 bases not matched to a gene. The CDR3 is made up of 16 amino acids. Germline V gene data show CDR1 as SGHTA and CDR2 as FQGTGA. CDR3 region: CASSLSGTSAYNEQFF. CDR3 DNA: TGTGCCAGCAGCTTAAGTGGGACTAGCGCTTACAATGAGCAGTTCTTC.

This CDR3 is CGWRDTGELFF. CDR3 nucleotides: TGCGGATGGAGGGACACCGGGGAGCTGTTTTTT. V and J are TRBV20-1 and TRBJ2-2, with a tentative D call TRBD2 (6 bases). Germline V gene sequence: CDR1 DFQATT, CDR2 SNEGSKA (reference sequence). The CDR3 spans 11 residues.

This clone was counted between two and nine times. The chain is built from TRBV5-6 and TRBJ1-2; weak D call: TRBD1 (5 bases). The germline V gene has CDR1 SGHDT and CDR2 YYEEEE. Trimming stripped 2 bases from V and 4 bases from J, with 12 bases between. The CDR3 is 14 amino acids. CDR3 nucleotides: TGTGCCAGCAGCTTAAGTCAGGGCCGCTATGGCTACACCTTC. Translated: CASSLSQGRYGYTF.

The chain combines TRBV4-3 with TRBJ2-1, with 11 positions matching TRBD1. Germline assignment: CDR1 LGHNA and CDR2 YSLEER. The CDR3 has 17 residues. V lost 0 bases, J lost 8 bases, and 9 bases stayed unmatched. The CDR3 region is CASSQESGTGGMDEQFF. The CDR3 DNA reads as TGCGCCAGCAGCCAAGAGTCCGGGACAGGGGGAATGGATGAGCAGTTCTTC.

CDR3 in DNA: TGTGCCAGTAGTTCCACCCTCTCAGGGAAAGGCGAGCAGTACTTC. As protein: CASSSTLSGKGEQYF. The chain employs TRBV19 and TRBJ2-5; possible D gene TRBD1, 5 bases. The closer fit of TRBJ2-7 to the DNA end suggests the J call may be wrong. The germline CDR1 and CDR2 sequences are LNHDA and SQIVND (reference sequence). The CDR3 runs to 15 residues.

The rearrangement joins TRBV16 to TRBJ1-2, with 8 bases lining up with TRBD1. CDR1 and CDR2 (germline): KGHSY, FQNENV. V dropped 5 bases and J dropped 6; count of bases not matched to a gene: 8. CDR3 length: 14 amino acids. CDR3 protein: CASSLTGAGDGYTF. The CDR3, as DNA: TGTGCCAGCAGCTTGACAGGGGCTGGCGATGGCTACACCTTC.

This chain joins TRBV7-8 and TRBJ1-2, with a possible D match to TRBD1 (5 bases). Trimming cost V 1 base and J 2 bases, with 11 bases left between them. This CDR3 is 15 amino acids long. Per germline, CDR1 SGHVS and CDR2 FQNEAQ. Here the CDR3 DNA reads TGTGCCAGCAGCTTAGGTATAGACAGAAACTATGGCTACACCTTC. Its protein product is CASSLGIDRNYGYTF.

The chain couples TRBV5-1 to TRBJ2-5, with D possibly matching TRBD1 (5 bases). CDR1 and CDR2 (germline): SGHRS, YFSETQ. V was shortened by 3 bases and J by 5 bases, with 17 bases between the two germline ends. The CDR3 is made up of 15 amino acids. CDR3 loop: CASSSSAGYGETQYF. In DNA form, the CDR3 reads TGCGCCAGCAGCTCGTCCGCAGGGTACGGTGAGACCCAGTACTTC.

V is TRBV6-5 and J is TRBJ2-1; D gene unclear. CDR1 and CDR2 (germline): MNHEY, SVGAGI. The CDR3 runs to 12 residues. V shed 5 bases and J shed 6 bases, with 8 bases lying between them. Here the CDR3 reads CASSRRGNEQFF. The CDR3 DNA reads as TGTGCCAGCAGTAGACGAGGCAATGAGCAGTTCTTC.

The rearrangement uses TRBV18 and TRBJ1-1; 7 bases map to TRBD1. CDR1 and CDR2 from the germline V gene are KGHSH and LQKENI. The CDR3 length is 16 residues. Unmatched junction bases numbered 6, after V lost 0 bases and J lost 2 bases. Here the CDR3 DNA reads TGTGCCAGCTCACCACCGAATGACAGGGCTAACACTGAAGCTTTCTTT. It codes for CASSPPNDRANTEAFF.

The chain combines TRBV7-9 with TRBJ1-1; 8 bases align to TRBD1. Germline CDR1 and CDR2: SEHNR and FQNEAQ (reference sequence). The junction had 4 bases not matched to a gene; V was cut back by 4 bases and J by 3 bases. This CDR3 contains 14 residues. In DNA form, the CDR3 reads TGTGCCAGCAGCTCGACAGGGGTTGACACTGAAGCTTTCTTT. Protein: CASSSTGVDTEAFF.

V is TRBV28 and J is TRBJ2-1; D remains ambiguous. This CDR3 is 14 amino acids long. Trimming removed 2 bases at V and 7 bases at J, with 12 bases between. Germline values: CDR1 MDHEN, CDR2 SYDVKM. CDR3 nucleotides: TGTGCCAGCAGTTTACCCACTCCCTTAAATGAGCAGTTCTTC. This codes for CASSLPTPLNEQFF. Looking up the rest from reference TRBV28 and TRBJ2-1 gives the full variable domain: DVKVTQSSRYLVKRTGEKVFLECVQDMDHENMFWYRQDPGLGLRLIYFSYDVKMKEKGDIPEGYSVSREKKERFSLILESASTNQTSMYLCASSLPTPLNEQFFGPGTRLTVL.

The CDR3 loop reads CASSSGRNNEQFF. The CDR3 coding sequence is TGTGCCAGCAGCTCGGGTAGGAACAATGAGCAGTTCTTC. The chain links TRBV11-2 to TRBJ2-1, with no clear D. CDR1 is SGHAT, CDR2 FQNNGV, per germline. Trimming took 4 bases from V and 5 from J, leaving 9 bases between them. This CDR3 region has 13 residues.

The chain combines TRBV19 with TRBJ1-5; D unresolved. Germline V gene data show CDR1 as LNHDA and CDR2 as SQIVND (reference sequence). V lost 1 base to trimming and J lost 11 bases, with 6 bases between them. The CDR3 consists of 11 residues. The CDR3 region is CASSIGRAQHF. CDR3 nucleotide sequence: TGTGCCAGTAGTATAGGTCGGGCCCAGCATTTT.

This clone has just one count. This chain joins TRBV29-1 and TRBJ1-1, with 8 bases identical to TRBD1. The junction had 15 bases not matched to a gene; V was cut back by 7 bases and J by 5 bases. CDR1 SQVTM and CDR2 ANQGSEA come from the germline V gene. There are 15 residues in the CDR3. This CDR3 is CSAKFTDREGTEAFF. CDR3 in DNA: TGCAGCGCTAAATTTACGGACAGGGAGGGAACTGAAGCTTTCTTT.

J is TRBJ1-1 and V is TRBV6-6, with 7 bases lining up with TRBD1. Trimming took 0 bases from V and 8 from J; bases not matched to a gene: 6. The germline gives CDR1 MNHNY, CDR2 SVGAGI (reference sequence). The length of the CDR3 is 14 residues. CDR3 amino acids: CASSYSRGRKEAFF. For the CDR3, the DNA is TGTGCCAGCAGTTACTCGAGGGGGCGCAAGGAAGCTTTCTTT.

DNA for the CDR3: TGTGCCATCAGTGACAGGGTGAACACTGAAGCTTTCTTT. Its protein product is CAISDRVNTEAFF. The chain carries TRBV10-3 and TRBJ1-1; the D gene is possibly TRBD1 (5 bases). V was shortened by 3 bases and J by 0 bases, with 5 bases between the two germline ends. This CDR3 has 13 amino acids. The germline V gene has CDR1 ENHRY and CDR2 SYGVKD.

This clone has only a few counts. The V and J genes are TRBV11-2 and TRBJ2-7; TRBD2 matches 9 bases. J lost 5 bases, V lost 7 bases, and 6 bases had no gene match. Germline CDR1 SGHAT, CDR2 FQNNGV. The CDR3 is 13 amino acids. The CDR3 DNA reads as TGTGCCAGCAATGCGGGAGGGCGGAACGAGCAGTACTTC. Encoded protein: CASNAGGRNEQYF.

The J gene is TRBJ2-5, the V gene TRBV5-6, with 10 bases that match TRBD2. The V gene's germline CDR1 is SGHDT and CDR2 YYEEEE. This CDR3 region has 16 residues. Losses at the gene ends were 1 base for V and 5 bases for J; bases not matched to a gene: 8. DNA of the CDR3: TGTGCCAGCAGCTTGTTTAGCGGGGGGCCGTGGGAGACCCAGTACTTC. It translates to CASSLFSGGPWETQYF.

The chain carries TRBV14 and TRBJ1-1; 8 bases map to TRBD1. Germline V gene sequence: CDR1 SGHDN, CDR2 FVKESK. The trim removed 0 bases at V and 0 bases at J, leaving 9 bases unmatched. CDR3 length equals 18 residues. CDR3 amino acids: CASSQDGRTGYMNTEAFF. For the CDR3, the DNA is TGTGCCAGCAGCCAAGATGGCCGGACAGGGTATATGAACACTGAAGCTTTCTTT. The variable domain in full, completed from reference TRBV14 and TRBJ1-1, reads EAGVTQFPSHSVIEKGQTVTLRCDPISGHDNLYWYRRVMGKEIKFLLHFVKESKQDESGMPNNRFLAERTGGTYSTLKVQPAELEDSGVYFCASSQDGRTGYMNTEAFFGQGTRLTVV.